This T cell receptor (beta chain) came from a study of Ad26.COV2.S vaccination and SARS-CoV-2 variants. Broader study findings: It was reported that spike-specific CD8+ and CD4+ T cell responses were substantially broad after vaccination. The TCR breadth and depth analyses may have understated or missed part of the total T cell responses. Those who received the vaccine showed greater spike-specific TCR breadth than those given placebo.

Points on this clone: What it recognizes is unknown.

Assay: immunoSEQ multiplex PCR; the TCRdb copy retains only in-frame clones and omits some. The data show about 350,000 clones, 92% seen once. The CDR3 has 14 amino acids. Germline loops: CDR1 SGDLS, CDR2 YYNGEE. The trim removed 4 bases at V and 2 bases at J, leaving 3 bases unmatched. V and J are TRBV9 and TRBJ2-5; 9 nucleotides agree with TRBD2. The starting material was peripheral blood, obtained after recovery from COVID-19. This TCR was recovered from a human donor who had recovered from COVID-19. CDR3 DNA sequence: TGTGCCAGCAGCCTTAGCGGGGGACAAGAGACCCAGTACTTC. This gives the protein CASSLSGGQETQYF.